This T cell receptor beta chain was sequenced in a study of blood T cell repertoires in COVID-19. About the study: T cells, B-cell-depleted T cells, or PBMCs supplied cDNA or gDNA.

The method was immunoSEQ multiplex PCR; TCRdb's version includes in-frame clones alone and lacks a portion of them. The profile covers some 250,000 clones, with around 86% appearing a single time and approximately 13% taken by the ten largest. Trimming took 0 bases from V and 3 from J, leaving 9 bases between them. The CDR3 is 15 residues long. CDR1 is SGHRS and CDR2 is YFSETQ in the germline V gene. This clone was seen only a few times. The sequenced sample was peripheral blood. The V call is TRBV5-1, the J call TRBJ1-4; possible D gene TRBD1, 6 bases. The TCR was taken from an older woman with active or convalescent COVID-19. The DNA for the CDR3 is TGCGCCAGCAGCTTGGGTGGACAGCCTAATGAAAAACTGTTTTTT. This codes for CASSLGGQPNEKLFF.